The 30 T cell receptor beta chains reported below all come from one sample, sequenced in a study of EBV T-cell therapy then PD-1 blockade in nasopharyngeal carcinoma. As to treatment: AdE1-LMPpoly-expanded autologous EBV-specific T-cell therapy followed by anti-PD-1 nivolumab. For these TCRs, the target antigens are not known. The data were produced by immunoSEQ multiplex PCR, yet TCRdb's version contains in-frame clones alone and is incomplete. The table shows about 22,000 clones, with under 90% occurring only once. The sample was CD8+ T cells from blood, taken at day -245 from a patient whose treatment included autologous EBV-specific T cells and nivolumab. The receptors originated from a man in his forties with nasopharyngeal carcinoma.

This clone was recorded only once. The chain combines TRBV12-3 or TRBV12-4 with TRBJ2-2; D gene uncertain. The CDR3 is 12 amino acids. V shed 3 bases and J shed 5 bases, with 4 bases lying between them. The CDR3 coding sequence is TGTGCCAGCAGTTTGATGACCGGGGAGCTGTTTTTT. It is translated as CASSLMTGELFF.

The gene calls are TRBV19 and TRBJ2-1; perhaps TRBD1 as D (6 bases). This CDR3 region has 17 residues. V gave up 3 bases and J gave up 5 bases, with 20 bases separating them. Germline lookup yields CDR1 LNHDA and CDR2 SQIVND (reference sequence). The CDR3 protein is CASSIVTLGTHHNEQFF. CDR3 DNA: TGTGCCAGTAGTATCGTCACCCTCGGGACACACCACAATGAGCAGTTCTTC.

This chain uses TRBV6-2 or TRBV6-3 with TRBJ1-2; 7 bases fit TRBD1. The CDR3 loop spans 14 amino acids. Germline CDR1 and CDR2: MNHEY and SVGEGT. The V gene end was trimmed by 0 bases and the J gene end by 4 bases; junction bases not matched to a gene: 2. CDR3 loop: CASSYSGQTYGYTF. The DNA for the CDR3 is TGTGCCAGCAGTTACTCGGGACAGACCTATGGCTACACCTTC.

The chain recombines TRBV4-2 with TRBJ2-7; 8 bases fit TRBD2. Per germline, CDR1 LGHNA and CDR2 YNFKEQ. Trimming took 0 bases from V and 3 from J; bases not matched to a gene: 7. The CDR3 extends over 16 amino acids. CDR3 loop: CASSQDKAGAGYEQYF. The CDR3 region has the DNA TGTGCCAGCAGCCAAGATAAAGCGGGGGCAGGCTACGAGCAGTACTTC.

The rearrangement joins TRBV6-1 to TRBJ1-1; 8 bases fit TRBD1. The CDR3 is 15 residues long. V lost 2 bases, J lost 5 bases, and 7 bases stayed unmatched. In germline, CDR1 is MNHNS, CDR2 SASEGT. The CDR3 sequence is CASSESTGEGTEAFF. The CDR3 bases are TGTGCCAGCAGTGAATCGACAGGGGAGGGAACTGAAGCTTTCTTT.

This chain links TRBV28 with TRBJ2-4; D is possibly TRBD1 or TRBD2 (6 bases each). Germline values: CDR1 MDHEN, CDR2 SYDVKM. With 8 bases removed from V and 5 bases from J, the gap between germline ends came to 10 bases. The CDR3 is made up of 12 amino acids. CDR3 sequence (DNA): TGTGCCAGCGGACAGCGGGAAAACATTCAGTACTTC. Translated, it gives CASGQRENIQYF.

This clone was picked up one time. The chain employs TRBV4-3 and TRBJ1-2; possible D gene TRBD1, 5 bases. V lost 0 bases to trimming and J lost 4 bases, with 15 bases between them. The CDR3 consists of 16 residues. The germline V gene encodes CDR1 LGHNA and CDR2 YSLEER. CDR3 in amino acids: CASSQDPIGAVYGYTF. The CDR3 DNA follows: TGCGCCAGCAGCCAAGATCCTATAGGGGCTGTCTATGGCTACACCTTC.

The rearrangement uses TRBV21-1 and TRBJ1-1; the tabulated D call, TRBD1, remains unverified against the DNA. TRBV21-1 is deemed a pseudogene. The CDR3 runs 17 residues. The CDR3 region is CASSTHQKGQGKTEAFF. In DNA form, the CDR3 reads TGTGCCAGCAGCACGCACCAGAAGGGACAGGGGAAAACTGAAGCTTTCTTT.

The chain is built from TRBV29-1 and TRBJ1-2; D possibly corresponds to TRBD1 (6 bases). Deletions cut 3 bases from V and 4 bases from J, with 18 bases between. Looked up from germline, CDR1 is SQVTM and CDR2 is ANQGSEA. This CDR3 region has 15 residues. The CDR3 DNA sequence: TGCAGCGTTGAGAACCAGGGGATTTTGTCCTATGGCTACACCTTC. Translated, it gives CSVENQGILSYGYTF. Full variable domain (rest looked up from reference TRBV29-1 and TRBJ1-2): SAVISQKPSRDICQRGTSLTIQCQVDSQVTMMFWYRQQPGQSLTLIATANQGSEATYESGFVIDKFPISRPNLTFSTLTVSNMSPEDSSIYLCSVENQGILSYGYTFGSGTRLTVV.

The chain carries TRBV27 and TRBJ2-1; a possible D gene is TRBD1 (5 bases). The V end lost 3 bases, the J end lost 8 bases, and 17 bases lay between the germline ends. CDR3 length equals 15 residues. Per the germline V gene, CDR1 is MNHEY and CDR2 is SMNVEV (reference sequence). The CDR3 DNA is TGTGCCAGCAGTTTCTACGGACACTCTGGGGATGAGCAGTTCTTC. Amino acid sequence: CASSFYGHSGDEQFF.

The CDR3 nucleotides are TGCGCCAGCAGCCAAGACTCCTTTCCCCGGTCTTCCTGGGCCTCCGAGCAGTACTTC. Translated, it gives CASSQDSFPRSSWASEQYF. J is TRBJ2-7 and V is TRBV4-1; D is ambiguous. Per the germline V gene, CDR1 is MGHRA and CDR2 is YSYEKL. There are 19 residues in the CDR3. Trimming cost V 0 bases and J 6 bases, with 27 bases left between them.

The table lists this clone with a count of one. The chain combines TRBV30 with TRBJ1-2; D is undetermined. V lost 4 bases and J lost 4, with 13 bases in between. Per the germline V gene, CDR1 is GTSNPN and CDR2 is SVGIG (reference sequence). The CDR3 is made up of 13 amino acids. The CDR3 DNA follows: TGTGCCTGGATGGGGTCCAGTTCCTATGGCTACACCTTC. Protein sequence: CAWMGSSSYGYTF.

The chain employs TRBV6-5 and TRBJ2-1; 8 bases are a match to TRBD1. Germline loops: CDR1 MNHEY, CDR2 SVGAGI. V shed 2 bases, J shed 8 bases, and the junction held 11 bases outside the gene matches. This CDR3 is 16 amino acids long. For the CDR3, the DNA is TGTGCCAGCAGTTACACCCCCGCAGGGGGCTCGGATGAGCAGTTCTTC. It yields the protein CASSYTPAGGSDEQFF.

This chain connects TRBV15 to TRBJ1-4; D not certain. The germline gives CDR1 LNHNV, CDR2 YYDKDF (reference sequence). The CDR3 extends over 15 amino acids. Trimming took 0 bases from V and 8 from J, leaving 13 bases between them. CDR3 loop: CATSREVELAEKLFF. The CDR3 DNA is TGTGCCACCAGCAGAGAGGTTGAGTTGGCAGAAAAACTGTTTTTT.

This clone has just a few counts. V is TRBV7-6 and J is TRBJ1-5; D is unresolved. The germline V gene has CDR1 SGHVS and CDR2 FNYEAQ. Trimming took off 0 bases at V and 8 bases at J, with 8 bases between the two ends. This CDR3 region has 13 residues. CDR3 sequence reads: CASSLARSKPQHF. In DNA, the CDR3 is TGTGCCAGCAGCTTAGCAAGGAGTAAGCCCCAGCATTTT.

This chain uses TRBV4-2 with TRBJ2-7; D is perhaps TRBD1 or TRBD2 (6 bases each). The CDR3 covers 14 residues. CDR1 LGHNA and CDR2 YNFKEQ come from the germline V gene. Trimming removed 4 bases from V and 1 base from J, with 11 bases in between. CDR3 sequence: CASSPEGGSYEQYF. The DNA for the CDR3 is TGTGCCAGCAGCCCCGAGGGGGGATCCTACGAGCAGTACTTC.

This clone has just one count. The chain is built from TRBV12-3 or TRBV12-4 and TRBJ2-5; unclear D gene. The CDR3 is 11 amino acids. V gave up 0 bases and J gave up 4 bases, with 0 bases separating them. As DNA, the CDR3 is TGTGCCAGCAGTTTAGCAGAGACCCAGTACTTC. Its translation is CASSLAETQYF.

CDR3 in amino acids: CASSGEGIYEQYF. CDR3 nucleotide sequence: TGTGCCAGCAGCGGGGAAGGAATCTACGAGCAGTACTTC. The chain joins TRBV7-9 to TRBJ2-7; no firm D call. V dropped 5 bases and J dropped 3 bases, with 11 bases sitting between them. The CDR3 has 13 amino acids. Germline lookup yields CDR1 SEHNR and CDR2 FQNEAQ (reference sequence).

The chain links TRBV6-5 to TRBJ2-7, with TRBD2 as a possible D gene (6 bases). The CDR3 spans 15 residues. Looked up from germline, CDR1 is MNHEY and CDR2 is SVGAGI. Trimming cost V 0 bases and J 2 bases, with 11 bases left between them. The CDR3 sequence: CASSYSGGAPYEQYF. Here the CDR3 DNA reads TGTGCCAGCAGTTACTCGGGGGGTGCTCCCTACGAGCAGTACTTC.

This clone is termed medium-sized. The chain couples TRBV14 to TRBJ2-7; D is possibly TRBD2 (6 bases). The CDR3 covers 16 residues. Germline V CDR1 and CDR2: SGHDN, FVKESK. Trimming cost V 1 base and J 4 bases, with 17 bases left between them. The CDR3 nucleotides read TGTGCCAGCAGCCAAGCACGGGGGTCAGGGCTTTACGAGCAGTACTTC. This gives the protein CASSQARGSGLYEQYF.

V is TRBV9 and J is TRBJ2-2, with unresolved D. From germline, CDR1 is SGDLS and CDR2 YYNGEE. The length of the CDR3 is 15 residues. V lost 0 bases and J lost 2, with 8 bases in between. CDR3 region: CASSVAGDNTGELFF. The CDR3 nucleotides read TGTGCCAGCAGCGTAGCGGGCGATAACACCGGGGAGCTGTTTTTT. Looking up the rest from reference TRBV9 and TRBJ2-2 gives the full variable domain: DSGVTQTPKHLITATGQRVTLRCSPRSGDLSVYWYQQSLDQGLQFLIQYYNGEERAKGNILERFSAQQFPDLHSELNLSSLELGDSALYFCASSVAGDNTGELFFGEGSRLTVL.

A few counts support this clone. The V and J genes are TRBV19 and TRBJ1-5; D unclear. The germline CDR1 and CDR2 sequences are LNHDA and SQIVND (reference sequence). This CDR3 has 14 residues. V lost 7 bases, J lost 0 bases, and 10 bases lay in between. CDR3 nucleotide sequence: TGTGCCAGTATCTTACAGTATAGCAATCAGCCCCAGCATTTT. It yields the protein CASILQYSNQPQHF.

The chain has TRBV6-1 and TRBJ1-3, with D possibly being TRBD1 (6 bases). Germline CDR1 is MNHNS and CDR2 is SASEGT. V was shortened by 1 base and J by 0 bases, with 10 bases between the two germline ends. The CDR3 covers 16 residues. The CDR3 DNA follows: TGTGCCAGCAGTGAAGAAGGGGGTAGCTCTGGAAACACCATATATTTT. Translating gives CASSEEGGSSGNTIYF.

This clone was counted between two and nine times. This rearrangement joins TRBV14 to TRBJ1-5; D perhaps matches TRBD1 (5 bases). The CDR3 totals 17 residues. Deletions cut 0 bases from V and 4 bases from J, with 16 bases between. The V gene's germline CDR1 is SGHDN and CDR2 FVKESK. The CDR3 DNA reads TGTGCCAGCAGCCAAGAAGAGGGGCAGGGTCGGAATCAGCCCCAGCATTTT. Protein: CASSQEEGQGRNQPQHF.

The chain recombines TRBV7-9 with TRBJ2-5; 7 nucleotides line up with TRBD1. Germline assignment: CDR1 SEHNR and CDR2 FQNEAQ (reference sequence). The CDR3 is 17 amino acids. With V trimmed by 4 bases and J by 2 bases, 13 bases remained unmatched. This CDR3 is CASSSPVRKGQQETQYF. The CDR3 bases are TGTGCCAGCAGCTCCCCCGTGCGAAAGGGACAGCAAGAGACCCAGTACTTC.

V usage is TRBV9 and J usage is TRBJ2-2, with 9 bases aligning to TRBD1. Trimming cost V 3 bases and J 0 bases; bases outside gene matches: 0. The CDR3 is 15 amino acids. The germline gives CDR1 SGDLS, CDR2 YYNGEE. The CDR3 region has the DNA TGTGCCAGCAGCGGGACAGGGGCGAACACCGGGGAGCTGTTTTTT. Amino acid sequence: CASSGTGANTGELFF.

The V and J genes are TRBV7-8 and TRBJ2-2; maybe TRBD2 (6 bases). The CDR3 contains 17 residues. The germline gives CDR1 SGHVS, CDR2 FQNEAQ. Trimming stripped 2 bases from V and 6 bases from J, with 19 bases between. Here the CDR3 DNA reads TGTGCCAGCAGCTTAATTCTCGGGGGTTCTGCTTCCGGGGAGCTGTTTTTT. It translates to CASSLILGGSASGELFF.

V usage is TRBV27 and J usage is TRBJ1-3; D gene ambiguous. Germline loops: CDR1 MNHEY, CDR2 SMNVEV (reference sequence). This CDR3 region has 12 residues. Trimming took 6 bases from V and 0 from J, leaving 3 bases between them. Written as DNA, the CDR3 is TGTGCCAGCAGGTTCTCTGGAAACACCATATATTTT. Translation gives CASRFSGNTIYF.

The chain employs TRBV4-1 and TRBJ1-2, with 8 bases fitting TRBD1. The junction had 8 bases not matched to a gene; V was cut back by 4 bases and J by 4 bases. The CDR3 contains 15 residues. The germline CDR1 and CDR2 sequences are MGHRA and YSYEKL. The CDR3 nucleotides are TGCGCCAGCAGCCTCGGACAGGGTGTGGGCTATGGCTACACCTTC. This encodes CASSLGQGVGYGYTF.

CDR3 protein: CASSYGDGAVYEQYF. The CDR3 region has the DNA TGTGCCAGCAGTTACGGCGACGGGGCGGTCTACGAGCAGTACTTC. This chain links TRBV6-2 or TRBV6-3 with TRBJ2-7; tentatively, D is TRBD1 or TRBD2 (5 bases each). V lost 2 bases and J 3 bases, leaving 14 bases between the germline ends. CDR1 MNHEY and CDR2 SVGEGT come from the germline V gene. The CDR3 has 15 amino acids.